This T cell receptor (beta chain) derives from a study of cytomegalovirus exposure and HLA in healthy donors. Study-level information: As an earlier analysis found, about 179 million T cells yielded about 120 million unique TCR beta sequences.

It was with 60 Vbeta and 13 Jbeta primers that the PCR ran. Sequenced by immunoSEQ multiplex PCR; TCRdb stores in-frame clones only, minus some. The sample table sets out about 170,000 clones. Study findings and constraints: Productive rates of about 90% or about 30% were seen for most TCR beta V segments in an earlier analysis. The study reported that TCR beta sequences accurately predicted HLA-A and HLA-B alleles in most subjects. Fewer N-insertions (relative to the roughly 610-donor mean) were reportedly seen in an Asian-associated ancestry cluster in a later analysis.

This CDR3 spans 11 amino acids. CDR1 and CDR2 from the germline V gene are SGHVS and FQNEAQ. A word on this clone: Antigen specificity is unknown. A read error may produce the germline difference seen at one junction end.

The source is a woman in her sixties in good health and CMV-seronegative. The rearrangement links TRBV7-8 to TRBJ2-1; D possibly corresponds to TRBD2 (6 bases). The sequenced sample was PBMCs. The CDR3 region has the DNA TGTGCCAGCAGCTTAGAGACTAGTAAGGTCTTC. This gives the protein CASSLETSKVF. The complete variable domain, with remaining parts taken from reference TRBV7-8 and TRBJ2-1, reads GAGVSQSPRYKVAKRGQDVALRCDPISGHVSLFWYQQALGQGPEFLTYFQNEAQLDKSGLPSDRFFAERPEGSVSTLKIQRTQQEDSAVYLCASSLETSKVFGPGTRLTVL.